A single sample is the source of the 5 T cell receptor beta chains below, sequenced in a study of early T cells in non-severe SARS-CoV-2 infection. TCRdb re-called the 5' RACE reads with MiXCR, one entry per CDR3 protein. The data contain more than 60,000 distinct CDR3 sequences, roughly 10% of them singletons. The sequenced sample was whole blood. The receptors derive from an adult who was a healthcare worker with PCR-confirmed SARS-CoV-2 infection or an uninfected control (not recorded which).

This clonotype was seen many times. The CDR3 spells CASSDGQGSEKLFF. The CDR3 nucleotides are TGCGCCAGCAGCGACGGACAGGGGTCGGAAAAACTGTTTTTT. The chain uses TRBV5-1 and TRBJ1-4; TRBD1 matches 9 bases. This CDR3 is 14 amino acids long. Germline V gene sequence: CDR1 SGHRS, CDR2 YFSETQ. V trimming: 4 bases; J trimming: 8 bases; junction bases outside the gene matches: 6.

This clonotype was seen many times. The chain joins TRBV7-8 to TRBJ1-4; a possible D gene is TRBD1 (6 bases). Trimming shortened V by 2 bases and J by 8 bases, and 6 bases separated the two germline ends. CDR3 length: 12 amino acids. Germline V CDR1 and CDR2: SGHVS, FQNEAQ. CDR3 nucleotide sequence: TGTGCCAGCAGCTTAAGGGGGGAAAAACTGTTTTTT. Its protein is CASSLRGEKLFF. Filled out from reference TRBV7-8 and TRBJ1-4, the complete variable domain reads GAGVSQSPRYKVAKRGQDVALRCDPISGHVSLFWYQQALGQGPEFLTYFQNEAQLDKSGLPSDRFFAERPEGSVSTLKIQRTQQEDSAVYLCASSLRGEKLFFGSGTQLSVL.

This rearrangement joins TRBV7-2 to TRBJ2-2, with 7 bases identical to TRBD1. The germline V gene has CDR1 SGHTA and CDR2 FQGNSA. V lost 3 bases and J lost 4; bases outside the gene matches: 11. The CDR3 is 17 amino acids. DNA of the CDR3: TGTGCCAGCAGCTTTATATTCGGGACAGATTCCACCGGGGAGCTGTTTTTT. Translated: CASSFIFGTDSTGELFF.

In its sample, this clonotype was seen many times. V is TRBV6-5 and J is TRBJ1-2; D remains ambiguous. The CDR3 length is 15 residues. V shed 0 bases and J shed 4 bases, with 12 bases lying between them. CDR1 and CDR2 from the germline V gene are MNHEY and SVGAGI. The CDR3 region is CASSYSKIESYGYTF. In DNA form, the CDR3 reads TGTGCCAGCAGTTACTCTAAGATCGAAAGCTATGGCTACACCTTC.

This clonotype was seen ten or more times. The chain combines TRBV7-9 with TRBJ2-2; D might be TRBD1 (5 bases). The CDR3 consists of 15 residues. Germline assignment: CDR1 SEHNR and CDR2 FQNEAQ (reference sequence). The V end was cut by 5 bases, the J end by 4 bases, with 14 bases between. CDR3 region: CASSPDSQVTGELFF. Written as DNA, the CDR3 is TGTGCCAGCAGCCCAGACAGTCAGGTCACCGGGGAGCTGTTTTTT. Full variable domain (missing parts from reference TRBV7-9 and TRBJ2-2): DTGVSQNPRHKITKRGQNVTFRCDPISEHNRLYWYRQTLGQGPEFLTYFQNEAQLEKSRLLSDRFSAERPKGSFSTLEIQRTEQGDSAMYLCASSPDSQVTGELFFGEGSRLTVL.